Below, one TCR beta chain is given with its context. The antigen remains unidentified. The record originates from a study of glioma-infiltrating T cells. Using RNA template, CDR3s of TCR alpha and beta were amplified with iRepertoire arm-PCR. One-step reverse transcription and amplification started from around 100-400 ng of tissue mRNA or PBMC total RNA. One entry per CDR3 protein results from TCRdb running MiXCR on the multiplex PCR reads. The data hold some 190,000 distinct CDR3 sequences, with more than 25% observed a single time. The study, taken as a whole, reports: Tissue-blood divergence was below expectation in non-neoplastic patients, above in gliomas. CDR3 overlap between tissue and blood was very small.

Germline assignment: CDR1 MNHEY and CDR2 SVGEGT. Trimming took off 4 bases at V and 8 bases at J, with 23 bases between the two ends. The CDR3 spans 16 residues. The specimen sequenced was glioma tissue, nonneoplastic brain tissue, or PBMCs (not recorded which). The chain has TRBV6-2 or TRBV6-3 and TRBJ1-1, with D unclear. This clonotype was sampled from a human donor with low-grade glioma or glioblastoma, undergoing nonglioma brain surgery, or in good health (not recorded which). The CDR3 sequence: CASSSPSRMASTEAFF. In nucleotides, the CDR3 is TGTGCCAGCAGTTCTCCCTCGAGGATGGCGAGCACCGAAGCTTTCTTT.